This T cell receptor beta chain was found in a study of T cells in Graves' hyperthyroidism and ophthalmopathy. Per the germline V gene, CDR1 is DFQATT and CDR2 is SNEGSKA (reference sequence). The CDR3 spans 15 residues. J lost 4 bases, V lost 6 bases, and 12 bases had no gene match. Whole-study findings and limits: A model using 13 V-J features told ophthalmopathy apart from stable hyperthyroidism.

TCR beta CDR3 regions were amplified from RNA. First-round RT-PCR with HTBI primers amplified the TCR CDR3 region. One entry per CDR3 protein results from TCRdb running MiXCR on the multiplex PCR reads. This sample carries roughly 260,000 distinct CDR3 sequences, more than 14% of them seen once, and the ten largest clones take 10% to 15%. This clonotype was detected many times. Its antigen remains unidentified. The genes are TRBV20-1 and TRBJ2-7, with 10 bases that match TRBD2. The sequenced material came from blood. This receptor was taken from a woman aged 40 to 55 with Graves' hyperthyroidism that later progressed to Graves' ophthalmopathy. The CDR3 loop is CSARPTSGRSYEQYF. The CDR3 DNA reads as TGCAGTGCGAGGCCGACTAGCGGGCGATCTTACGAGCAGTACTTC.